This T cell receptor (beta chain) was sequenced during a study of cytomegalovirus exposure and HLA in healthy donors. The study's findings and limits: A later analysis found first-cohort TCR clusters tended to co-occur in the roughly 120 validation repertoires. In vitro, a few CMV-associated chains proved specific for CMV antigens. Listed as cytomegalovirus-associated were over 150 TCR beta chains. Rare sequences made up most TCRs, while some public TCRs were found in many donors.

TCRdb keeps only in-frame clones here, not all; method: immunoSEQ multiplex PCR. The table has roughly 150,000 clones, 85% to 95% seen once. A note on this clone: What it recognizes is unknown.

Germline trimming cut 4 bases from V and 3 bases from J; bases unmatched to any gene: 5. The CDR3 is 14 amino acids. The V gene's germline CDR1 is MGHRA and CDR2 YSYEKL. This sequence joins TRBV4-1 and TRBJ2-7, with TRBD1 identical over 8 bases. The sequencing sample was made of PBMCs. The sequence came from a man between 18 and 35 years old in good health and CMV-seropositive. The DNA of the CDR3 is TGCGCCAGCAGCCTCCGGGACAGGAACTACGAGCAGTACTTC. Encoded protein: CASSLRDRNYEQYF.